Each of the 25 T cell receptor beta chains below was sequenced from the same sample in a study of cytomegalovirus exposure and HLA in healthy donors. The PCR contained 60 Vbeta and 13 Jbeta primers. The table came from immunoSEQ multiplex PCR; TCRdb's copy has only in-frame clones and leaves some out. Of tens of thousands of clones listed, about four fifths are singletons. Material for sequencing was PBMCs. The receptors derive from a male donor in good health and CMV-seropositive.

The chain joins TRBV28 to TRBJ2-5; 12 nucleotides match TRBD1. The V segment lost 6 bases and the J segment 5 bases; nucleotides outside the gene matches: 4. CDR1 and CDR2 from the germline V gene are MDHEN and SYDVKM. The CDR3 has 14 residues. The CDR3 region has the DNA TGTGCCAGCAGAGGGACAGGGGGCTGGGAGACCCAGTACTTC. It translates to CASRGTGGWETQYF. The variable domain in full, with the rest retrieved from reference TRBV28 and TRBJ2-5, is DVKVTQSSRYLVKRTGEKVFLECVQDMDHENMFWYRQDPGLGLRLIYFSYDVKMKEKGDIPEGYSVSREKKERFSLILESASTNQTSMYLCASRGTGGWETQYFGPGTRLLVL.

This clone has a handful of counts. This chain uses TRBV7-2 with TRBJ1-2; 7 nucleotides match TRBD1. The CDR3 sequence is 16 residues long. Trimming cost V 4 bases and J 7 bases; bases outside gene matches: 15. Looked up from germline, CDR1 is SGHTA and CDR2 is FQGNSA. The CDR3 nucleotides are TGTGCCAGCAGCTCGGAAGGACAGGCCTTTGGTCCTGGCTACACCTTC. Residues: CASSSEGQAFGPGYTF. Supplemented by reference TRBV7-2 and TRBJ1-2, the full variable domain reads GAGVSQSPSNKVTEKGKDVELRCDPISGHTALYWYRQSLGQGLEFLIYFQGNSAPDKSGLPSDRFSAERTGGSVSTLTIQRTQQEDSAVYLCASSSEGQAFGPGYTFGSGTRLTVV.

The rearrangement joins TRBV29-1 to TRBJ2-5; possible D gene TRBD1, 5 bases. The CDR3 loop spans 15 amino acids. Trimming pared 2 bases from V and 7 bases from J, leaving 20 bases between. Germline assignment: CDR1 SQVTM and CDR2 ANQGSEA. CDR3: CSVERGYRHHGTQYF. For the CDR3, the DNA is TGCAGCGTTGAAAGGGGTTATAGGCATCATGGGACCCAGTACTTC.

This chain connects TRBV27 to TRBJ2-7, with D possibly TRBD2 on 10 matching bases. The CDR3 is 15 residues long. Germline lookup yields CDR1 MNHEY and CDR2 SMNVEV (reference sequence). The V end was cut by 4 bases, the J end by 7 bases, with 20 bases between. CDR3: CASSSTGGLAKEQYF. The CDR3 DNA sequence: TGTGCCAGCAGTTCGACAGGGGGACTAGCGAAAGAGCAGTACTTC.

The chain couples TRBV2 to TRBJ2-7, with TRBD2 matching over 14 bases. The CDR3 is made up of 16 amino acids. Germline V gene data show CDR1 as SNHLY and CDR2 as FYNNEI. With V trimmed by 1 base and J by 6 bases, 5 bases remained unmatched. The CDR3 DNA reads TGTGCCAGCAGTGAAGTAATGGGACTAGCGGGAGTCGAGCAGTACTTC. Protein: CASSEVMGLAGVEQYF.

Details on this clone: At one of its ends the junction is not consistent with the germline gene, which may arise from a read error. CDR3 protein: CASNQETGNEQFF. The DNA for the CDR3 is TGTGCCAGCAACCAAGAAACAGGCAATGAGCAGTTCTTC. The gene calls are TRBV4-2 and TRBJ2-1; D may be TRBD1 (5 bases). There are 13 residues in the CDR3. Germline V CDR1 and CDR2: LGHNA, YNFKEQ.

The chain links TRBV30 to TRBJ2-7; D may be TRBD1 (6 bases). The germline V gene encodes CDR1 GTSNPN and CDR2 SVGIG (reference sequence). V lost 0 bases and J lost 5, with 14 bases in between. The CDR3 is made up of 14 amino acids. In nucleotides, the CDR3 is TGTGCCTGGAGTGTAAAACAGGGAAGCAACGAGCAGTACTTC. It translates to CAWSVKQGSNEQYF.

This chain links TRBV27 with TRBJ1-5; tentative D call: TRBD1 (5 bases). CDR1 is MNHEY and CDR2 is SMNVEV in the germline V gene (reference sequence). The V gene lost 4 bases and the J gene lost 0 bases, with 19 bases spanning the gap. There are 18 residues in the CDR3. The CDR3 DNA sequence: TGTGCCAGCAGTTCAAACCCTTGGGGGGTGGATAGCAATCAGCCCCAGCATTTT. Amino acid sequence: CASSSNPWGVDSNQPQHF.

The rearrangement links TRBV9 to TRBJ2-5, with 9 bases fitting TRBD2. Germline values: CDR1 SGDLS, CDR2 YYNGEE. This CDR3 comprises 17 residues. Germline trimming cut 0 bases from V and 2 bases from J; bases unmatched to any gene: 8. CDR3 bases: TGTGCCAGCAGCGTAGTCCCTAGCGGGAAGGGACAAGAGACCCAGTACTTC. Amino acid sequence: CASSVVPSGKGQETQYF.

The chain employs TRBV11-3 and TRBJ2-3; the match to TRBD2 covers 7 bases. V gave up 5 bases and J gave up 6 bases; unmatched junction bases: 5. Germline V CDR1 and CDR2: SGHNT, YENEEA. This CDR3 region has 13 residues. The CDR3 coding sequence is TGTGCCAGCAGCGGCAGCGGGGAGGATACGCAGTATTTT. This encodes CASSGSGEDTQYF.

A few counts support this clone. The genes are TRBV21-1 and TRBJ2-2; no check of the table's D call, TRBD1, against the DNA was made. TRBV21-1 is a pseudogene segment. The CDR3 loop spans 17 amino acids. DNA for the CDR3: TGTGCCAGCAGCCCGGGGGGGGGACAGGGAGGGACCGGGGAGCTGTTTTTT. It encodes CASSPGGGQGGTGELFF.

This clone occurred once. This chain joins TRBV6-5 and TRBJ2-7, with 10 positions matching TRBD2. The V and J ends lost 5 bases and 6 bases, in that order; junction bases with no gene match: 10. The CDR3 consists of 15 residues. The germline V gene has CDR1 MNHEY and CDR2 SVGAGI. CDR3 in amino acids: CASSSGGAPRGEQYF. CDR3 sequence (DNA): TGTGCCAGCAGTAGCGGGGGGGCTCCTCGGGGCGAGCAGTACTTC.

The rearrangement links TRBV7-9 to TRBJ2-3; D is perhaps TRBD1 (5 bases). V lost 7 bases, J lost 2 bases, and 16 bases lay in between. In germline, CDR1 is SEHNR, CDR2 FQNEAQ (reference sequence). This CDR3 contains 15 residues. This CDR3 reads CASTQGAGFTDTQYF. CDR3 DNA: TGTGCCAGCACCCAAGGGGCAGGTTTCACAGATACGCAGTATTTT.

The chain combines TRBV7-6 with TRBJ2-5; 8 positions match TRBD2. The J call is uncertain, as TRBJ2-7 better fits the DNA end. Germline V gives CDR1 SGHVS, CDR2 FNYEAQ. This CDR3 is 14 amino acids long. CDR3 sequence (DNA): TGTGCCAGCAGATCTAGCGGGCCGACCTACGAGCAGTACTTC. It encodes CASRSSGPTYEQYF.

The chain employs TRBV2 and TRBJ2-7, with D possibly matching TRBD1 (6 bases). Germline V gives CDR1 SNHLY, CDR2 FYNNEI. V was shortened by 6 bases and J by 4 bases, with 10 bases between the two germline ends. This CDR3 region has 12 residues. The CDR3 loop is CASSQDSYEQYF. Here the CDR3 DNA reads TGTGCCAGCAGCCAGGACAGTTACGAGCAGTACTTC. Full variable domain (remainder filled in from reference TRBV2 and TRBJ2-7): EPEVTQTPSHQVTQMGQEVILRCVPISNHLYFYWYRQILGQKVEFLVSFYNNEISEKSEIFDDQFSVERPDGSNFTLKIRSTKLEDSAMYFCASSQDSYEQYFGPGTRLTVT.

The chain has TRBV11-2 and TRBJ2-4, with 8 bases fitting TRBD2. In germline, CDR1 is SGHAT, CDR2 FQNNGV. V was pared by 1 base and J by 15 bases, with 5 bases of the junction left unmatched. This CDR3 is built from 12 residues. DNA for the CDR3: TGTGCCAGCAGCTTAGGTGGGACTAGGTGGTACTTC. Translated, it gives CASSLGGTRWYF.

The chain couples TRBV6-6 to TRBJ2-7, with 11 nucleotides matching TRBD2. The CDR3 loop spans 15 amino acids. Germline assignment: CDR1 MNHNY and CDR2 SVGAGI (reference sequence). The V gene end was trimmed by 5 bases and the J gene end by 2 bases; junction bases not matched to a gene: 5. The CDR3 spells CASSLSGGEAYEQYF. The CDR3 DNA is TGTGCCAGCAGTCTTAGCGGGGGGGAGGCCTACGAGCAGTACTTC.

The genes are TRBV10-3 and TRBJ1-1; 8 bases fit TRBD1. CDR3 length equals 16 residues. J lost 3 bases, V lost 6 bases, and 12 bases had no gene match. Germline V lookup: CDR1 ENHRY, CDR2 SYGVKD. DNA of the CDR3: TGTGCCATCAGCTCAACCATCGGGACAGGCGACACTGAAGCTTTCTTT. Translating gives CAISSTIGTGDTEAFF.

This chain connects TRBV7-3 to TRBJ2-1, with 7 bases that match TRBD1. The germline V gene has CDR1 SGHTA and CDR2 FQGTGA. The CDR3 has 14 residues. Trimming took 5 bases from V and 6 from J; bases not matched to a gene: 7. The CDR3 spells CASSASTGPNEQFF. The CDR3 nucleotides are TGTGCCAGCAGCGCCTCGACAGGGCCCAATGAGCAGTTCTTC. The whole variable domain, filled in from reference TRBV7-3 and TRBJ2-1, reads GAGVSQTPSNKVTEKGKYVELRCDPISGHTALYWYRQSLGQGPEFLIYFQGTGAADDSGLPNDRFFAVRPEGSVSTLKIQRTERGDSAVYLCASSASTGPNEQFFGPGTRLTVL.

This CDR3 is CASSLGGLAGGNEQFF. In DNA, the CDR3 is TGTGCCAGCAGCTTAGGGGGACTAGCGGGAGGGAATGAGCAGTTCTTC. This chain joins TRBV7-6 and TRBJ2-1; TRBD2 matches 16 bases. Germline CDR1 SGHVS, CDR2 FNYEAQ. Trimming removed 1 base from V and 7 bases from J; junction bases left unmatched: 1. CDR3 length equals 16 residues.

The chain recombines TRBV5-1 with TRBJ1-4; 10 nucleotides line up with TRBD1. CDR3 length equals 14 residues. V dropped 3 bases and J dropped 7; count of bases not matched to a gene: 3. CDR1 is SGHRS and CDR2 is YFSETQ in the germline V gene. The CDR3 sequence is CASSSGQGSEKLFF. CDR3 nucleotides: TGCGCCAGCAGCTCGGGACAGGGGAGTGAAAAACTGTTTTTT.

The V and J genes are TRBV11-2 and TRBJ1-1; no clear D gene. The CDR3 is 12 amino acids. Between the trimmed V and J ends, which lost 0 bases and 10 bases, there was a span of 9 bases. Per the germline V gene, CDR1 is SGHAT and CDR2 is FQNNGV. CDR3 sequence (DNA): TGTGCCAGCAGCTTAGACGGGAGGCGAGCTTTCTTT. Translated, it gives CASSLDGRRAFF.

The chain uses TRBV11-2 and TRBJ1-1; possible D gene TRBD1, 6 bases. The germline V gene encodes CDR1 SGHAT and CDR2 FQNNGV. The CDR3 has 15 residues. Trimming pared 0 bases from V and 1 base from J, leaving 9 bases between. The CDR3 is CASSLERGGNTEAFF. Here the CDR3 DNA reads TGTGCCAGCAGCTTAGAGAGGGGGGGGAACACTGAAGCTTTCTTT.

The genes are TRBV9 and TRBJ2-7; TRBD2 might be the D (6 bases). With 4 bases removed from V and 0 bases from J, the gap between germline ends came to 11 bases. The CDR3 spans 14 residues. CDR1 SGDLS and CDR2 YYNGEE come from the germline V gene. CDR3 sequence: CASSFRDSSYEQYF. CDR3 nucleotide sequence: TGTGCCAGCAGCTTCCGGGACTCCTCCTACGAGCAGTACTTC.

This clone was counted only a few times. The V and J genes are TRBV18 and TRBJ2-1, with 7 bases identical to TRBD2. The CDR3 covers 14 residues. CDR1 is KGHSH and CDR2 is LQKENI in the germline V gene. V lost 5 bases to trimming and J lost 5 bases; unmatched junction nucleotides: 6. CDR3 protein: CASSARRENNEQFF. The DNA of the CDR3 is TGTGCCAGCTCAGCGAGGCGGGAGAACAATGAGCAGTTCTTC.